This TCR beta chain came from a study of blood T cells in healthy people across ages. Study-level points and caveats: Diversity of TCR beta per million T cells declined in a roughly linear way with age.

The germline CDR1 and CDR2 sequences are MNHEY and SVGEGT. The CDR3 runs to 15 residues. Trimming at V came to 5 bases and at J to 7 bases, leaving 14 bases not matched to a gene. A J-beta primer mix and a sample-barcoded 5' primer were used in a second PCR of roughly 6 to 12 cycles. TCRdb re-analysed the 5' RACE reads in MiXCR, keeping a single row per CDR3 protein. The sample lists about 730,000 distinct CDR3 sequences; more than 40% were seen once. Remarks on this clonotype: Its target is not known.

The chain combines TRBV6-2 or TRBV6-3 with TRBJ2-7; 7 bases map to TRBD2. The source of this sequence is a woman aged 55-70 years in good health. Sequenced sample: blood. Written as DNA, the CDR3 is TGTGCCAGCAGTCACTTAGCGGGTCACTACAATGAGCAGTACTTC. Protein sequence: CASSHLAGHYNEQYF.